Listed below are T cell receptor beta chains from one sample, sequenced in a study of T-cell memory formation after mild COVID-19. TCRdb analysed the 5' RACE reads with MiXCR anew, one entry per CDR3 protein. The sample lists 550,000 to 700,000 distinct CDR3 sequences; about 18% were seen once. Sample: PBMCs or a T cell subset sorted from them (not recorded which). These TCRs come from an adult woman who had mild COVID-19 (a few samples of this study predate the infection). Cell type and time point are not known. The CDR3 runs from the conserved cysteine through the conserved F or W. A D gene is named only where the DNA matches it firmly. Expanded clones get a size class; other rows say once, few or many, or leave the size out.

v_call: TRBV19
clone_size: -
d_call: -
j_call: TRBJ1-4
cdr3_aa: CASSHRVDEKLFF
cdr3_nt: TGTGCCAGTAGTCACAGGGTTGACGAAAAACTGTTTTTT

v_call: TRBV10-2
clone_size: -
d_call: -
j_call: TRBJ1-1
cdr3_aa: CASSEGGRSGTEAFF
cdr3_nt: TGCGCCAGCAGTGAGGGGGGACGTAGTGGCACTGAAGCTTTCTTT

v_call: TRBV5-1
clone_size: few
d_call: TRBD2
j_call: TRBJ2-3
cdr3_aa: CASSLATSAPADTQYF
cdr3_nt: TGCGCCAGCAGCTTGGCGACTAGCGCGCCCGCAGATACGCAGTATTTT

v_call: TRBV7-9
clone_size: -
d_call: -
j_call: TRBJ1-5
cdr3_aa: CASSSDTARQPQHF
cdr3_nt: TGTGCCAGCAGCTCCGACACGGCGCGGCAGCCCCAGCATTTT

v_call: TRBV24-1
clone_size: -
d_call: TRBD2
j_call: TRBJ2-1
cdr3_aa: CATSESGLAGPYNEQFF
cdr3_nt: TGTGCCACCAGTGAGTCGGGACTAGCGGGCCCCTACAATGAGCAGTTCTTC

v_call: TRBV10-3
clone_size: few
d_call: -
j_call: TRBJ1-1
cdr3_aa: CAISPRAENTEAFF
cdr3_nt: TGTGCCATCAGTCCCCGGGCGGAGAACACTGAAGCTTTCTTT

v_call: TRBV24-1
clone_size: -
d_call: TRBD1
j_call: TRBJ1-1
cdr3_aa: CATSGGTGVYTEAFF
cdr3_nt: TGTGCCACCAGTGGGGGGACAGGAGTTTACACTGAAGCTTTCTTT

v_call: TRBV6-5
clone_size: few
d_call: TRBD2
j_call: TRBJ2-1
cdr3_aa: CASSYLTSGNHNEQFF
cdr3_nt: TGTGCCAGCAGTTACTTGACTAGCGGGAACCACAATGAGCAGTTCTTC

v_call: TRBV21-1
clone_size: few
d_call: -
j_call: TRBJ1-1
cdr3_aa: CANHRALNTEAFF
cdr3_nt: TGTGCCAACCACAGGGCTTTGAACACTGAAGCTTTCTTT

v_call: TRBV4-1
clone_size: few
d_call: TRBD1
j_call: TRBJ2-7
cdr3_aa: CASSQDSLTGAAYEQYF
cdr3_nt: TGCGCCAGCAGCCAAGATTCTTTGACAGGGGCAGCCTACGAGCAGTACTTC

v_call: TRBV30
clone_size: -
d_call: -
j_call: TRBJ2-7
cdr3_aa: CAWSVEGTRVEQYF
cdr3_nt: TGTGCCTGGAGTGTAGAAGGAACACGAGTCGAGCAGTACTTC

v_call: TRBV15
clone_size: few
d_call: TRBD2
j_call: TRBJ2-3
cdr3_aa: CATSREELAGGRFLGGTDTQYF
cdr3_nt: TGTGCCACCAGCAGAGAGGAGCTAGCGGGGGGGCGGTTTCTAGGAGGCACAGATACGCAGTATTTT

v_call: TRBV29-1
clone_size: -
d_call: -
j_call: TRBJ1-2
cdr3_aa: CSVKEGLGDYGYTF
cdr3_nt: TGCAGCGTTAAAGAGGGACTCGGTGACTATGGCTACACCTTC

v_call: TRBV7-3
clone_size: many
d_call: -
j_call: TRBJ1-2
cdr3_aa: CASSYDRRSVVRF
cdr3_nt: TGTGCCAGCAGCTACGATCGTCGATCCGTTGTACGATTC

v_call: TRBV7-9
clone_size: -
d_call: -
j_call: TRBJ2-3
cdr3_aa: CASSSWGRSTDTQYF
cdr3_nt: TGTGCCAGCAGCTCCTGGGGGAGGTCCACAGATACGCAGTATTTT

v_call: TRBV12-3/TRBV12-4
clone_size: many
d_call: -
j_call: TRBJ2-7
cdr3_aa: CASSFGQNYEQYF
cdr3_nt: TGTGCCAGCAGTTTCGGTCAGAACTACGAGCAGTACTTC

v_call: TRBV6-5
clone_size: -
d_call: TRBD1
j_call: TRBJ2-3
cdr3_aa: CASSDRGRRADTQYF
cdr3_nt: TGTGCCAGCAGTGACAGGGGCCGGAGGGCAGATACGCAGTATTTT

v_call: TRBV5-1
clone_size: few
d_call: -
j_call: TRBJ2-7
cdr3_aa: CASSTSGPSSYEQYF
cdr3_nt: TGCGCCAGCAGTACGAGCGGGCCTAGCTCCTACGAGCAGTACTTC

v_call: TRBV29-1
clone_size: -
d_call: -
j_call: TRBJ2-7
cdr3_aa: CSVEGHSYEQYF
cdr3_nt: TGCAGCGTTGAAGGTCACTCCTACGAGCAGTACTTC

v_call: TRBV27
clone_size: -
d_call: TRBD2
j_call: TRBJ2-2
cdr3_aa: CASSLSAGGLNTGELFF
cdr3_nt: TGTGCCAGCAGTCTATCAGCGGGAGGCTTAAATACCGGGGAGCTGTTTTTT

v_call: TRBV15
clone_size: few
d_call: -
j_call: TRBJ1-3
cdr3_aa: CATSRDRLGTGNTIYF
cdr3_nt: TGTGCCACCAGCAGAGATCGTTTGGGAACTGGAAACACCATATATTTT

v_call: TRBV20-1
clone_size: -
d_call: TRBD2
j_call: TRBJ2-1
cdr3_aa: CSARGGREETYNEQFF
cdr3_nt: TGCAGTGCCCGAGGCGGGAGGGAAGAAACCTACAATGAGCAGTTCTTC